These 20 T cell receptor beta chains were sequenced from one sample in a study of vaccination and CD4 T cells after COVID-19. Treatment indicated: approximately 9-day PBMC culture with coronavirus spike peptide pools or control peptides (ViraFEST assay). The antigens of these receptors remain unknown. The Oncomine TCR Beta short-read assay was what sequenced the DNA obtained from cultured CD4+ T cells. TCRdb used MiXCR to reprocess the PCR reads, holding one entry per CDR3 protein. The repertoire holds about 7,600 distinct CDR3 sequences, about 20% seen once, with 9.1% in the top ten. This material consisted of CD4+ T cells from blood, cultured in vitro, taken after SARS-CoV-2 vaccination. The receptor source for this set is a human donor who had recovered from COVID-19.

The rearrangement uses TRBV2 and TRBJ2-5; TRBD2 aligns across 11 bases. The germline V gene has CDR1 SNHLY and CDR2 FYNNEI. There are 17 residues in the CDR3. The V gene end was trimmed by 4 bases and the J gene end by 3 bases; junction bases not matched to a gene: 10. CDR3 DNA: TGTGCCAGCAGTGGAGGCTTGACTAGCGGGGAGGAAGAGACCCAGTACTTC. Protein sequence: CASSGGLTSGEEETQYF.

This clonotype showed up just a few times. CDR3 protein: CASSIKGTGLNGYTF. CDR3 sequence (DNA): TGTGCCAGCAGCATTAAGGGGACAGGGTTGAATGGCTACACCTTC. V and J are TRBV6-1 and TRBJ1-2; 9 positions match TRBD1. Germline trimming cut 6 bases from V and 6 bases from J; bases unmatched to any gene: 11. The V gene's germline CDR1 is MNHNS and CDR2 SASEGT. The CDR3 runs to 15 residues.

The CDR3 loop reads CAISESPKNTEAFF. The CDR3 DNA is TGTGCCATCAGTGAGTCGCCGAAGAACACTGAAGCTTTCTTT. The chain links TRBV10-3 to TRBJ1-1, with D uncertain. Germline loops: CDR1 ENHRY, CDR2 SYGVKD. The CDR3 consists of 14 residues. Deletions cut 0 bases from V and 1 base from J, with 6 bases between.

The V call is TRBV3-1, the J call TRBJ2-7; 9 bases are shared with TRBD1. The ends lost 3 bases at V and 7 bases at J; junction bases unmatched: 4. In germline, CDR1 is LGHDT, CDR2 YNNKEL (reference sequence). The CDR3 is 13 residues long. The CDR3 DNA follows: TGTGCCAGCAGCCATGGGACAGGGAGGGAGCAGTACTTC. Protein: CASSHGTGREQYF.

The genes are TRBV6-4 and TRBJ2-3, with 8 bases matching TRBD2. V shed 4 bases, J shed 4 bases, and the junction held 10 bases outside the gene matches. Germline V gene data show CDR1 as MRHNA and CDR2 as SNTAGT. CDR3 length equals 16 residues. This CDR3 reads CASSVVASGGADTQYF. CDR3 DNA sequence: TGTGCCAGCAGTGTAGTGGCGAGCGGGGGTGCAGATACGCAGTATTTT.

This clonotype was picked up a small number of times. The J gene is TRBJ2-3, the V gene TRBV11-3; 9 nucleotides align to TRBD1. The CDR3 length is 14 residues. The V gene's germline CDR1 is SGHNT and CDR2 YENEEA. The ends lost 5 bases at V and 4 bases at J; junction bases unmatched: 4. The CDR3 region is CASSPRQGADTQYF. The CDR3 DNA reads TGTGCCAGCAGCCCCAGACAGGGGGCAGATACGCAGTATTTT.

In its sample, this clonotype was seen a few times. V is TRBV12-3 or TRBV12-4 and J is TRBJ2-7; 11 bases map to TRBD2. Trimming at V came to 4 bases and at J to 0 bases, leaving 2 bases not matched to a gene. The CDR3 totals 15 residues. CDR3 amino acids: CASSSSGRSSYEQYF. CDR3 bases: TGTGCCAGCAGTTCTAGCGGGAGGAGCTCCTACGAGCAGTACTTC.

This chain uses TRBV29-1 with TRBJ2-5; perhaps TRBD1 as D (6 bases). The CDR3 consists of 15 residues. Germline loops: CDR1 SQVTM, CDR2 ANQGSEA. Trimming took off 7 bases at V and 5 bases at J, with 23 bases between the two ends. As DNA, the CDR3 is TGCAGCGGCCGCCAGGGGACCACTATGGGGGAGACCCAGTACTTC. Encoded protein: CSGRQGTTMGETQYF.

The chain has TRBV4-3 and TRBJ1-1; 7 nucleotides align to TRBD1. The CDR3 has 16 residues. The J segment lost 1 base and the V segment lost 1 base, leaving 6 bases of the junction unmatched. Per germline, CDR1 LGHNA and CDR2 YSLEER. The CDR3 loop reads CASSQGRGPSNTEAFF. The CDR3 DNA follows: TGCGCCAGCAGCCAAGGGAGGGGGCCCTCGAACACTGAAGCTTTCTTT.

V is TRBV4-2 and J is TRBJ1-1; no reliable D call. The V gene lost 4 bases and the J gene lost 1 base, with 13 bases spanning the gap. CDR3 size: 15 residues. CDR1 LGHNA and CDR2 YNFKEQ come from the germline V gene. This CDR3 is CASSREELANTEAFF. The CDR3 nucleotides are TGTGCCAGCAGCCGCGAGGAACTCGCGAACACTGAAGCTTTCTTT.

The chain couples TRBV10-3 to TRBJ2-3; 13 bases are shared with TRBD2. The CDR3 covers 15 residues. Germline V CDR1 and CDR2: ENHRY, SYGVKD. V trimming: 5 bases; J trimming: 6 bases; junction bases outside the gene matches: 5. CDR3 coding DNA: TGTGCCATCAGTTCCGGGACTAGCGGGGTTGATACGCAGTATTTT. Translated, it gives CAISSGTSGVDTQYF.

Note on this clonotype: Possible read error: a much larger clone is one base away. The chain joins TRBV28 to TRBJ2-5; D is unclear. V was clipped by 6 bases and J by 3 bases, with 17 bases between them. The CDR3 extends over 15 amino acids. In germline, CDR1 is MDHEN, CDR2 SYDVKM. CDR3 sequence reads: CASSLRNSRKETQYF. The CDR3 coding sequence is TGTGCCAGCAGCCTACGGAACAGTCGTAAAGAGACCCAGTACTTC.

This clonotype was counted many times. The rearrangement links TRBV6-1 to TRBJ1-1, with unresolved D. CDR1 is MNHNS, CDR2 SASEGT, per germline. This CDR3 is 13 amino acids long. Trimming pared 6 bases from V and 0 bases from J, leaving 8 bases between. The DNA of the CDR3 is TGTGCCAGCAGCGGTTACCTGAACACTGAAGCTTTCTTT. Translation gives CASSGYLNTEAFF.

The chain links TRBV27 to TRBJ2-1; 8 bases align to TRBD1. Per germline, CDR1 MNHEY and CDR2 SMNVEV (reference sequence). The CDR3 consists of 15 residues. Trimming cost V 8 bases and J 10 bases; bases outside gene matches: 16. As DNA, the CDR3 is TGTGCCAGCCGTCGCCCGGGACTCGGGACAGGAGAGCAGTTCTTC. Protein product: CASRRPGLGTGEQFF.

The chain links TRBV20-1 to TRBJ2-7; TRBD1 or TRBD2 may be the D gene (6 bases each). This CDR3 is 15 amino acids long. Germline V gene lookup returns CDR1 DFQATT and CDR2 SNEGSKA (reference sequence). V lost 6 bases and J lost 0, with 18 bases in between. The CDR3 bases are TGCAGTGCCCCGCCCGGGGGCCTGAGCTCCTACGAGCAGTACTTC. Translation gives CSAPPGGLSSYEQYF.

The sample holds many counts of this clonotype. This chain connects TRBV7-9 to TRBJ1-2; tentatively, D is TRBD1 (6 bases). This CDR3 has 13 amino acids. Trimming removed 3 bases at V and 4 bases at J, with 9 bases between. Germline V gene sequence: CDR1 SEHNR, CDR2 FQNEAQ (reference sequence). The CDR3 loop is CASSFQGTYGYTF. Written as DNA, the CDR3 is TGTGCCAGCAGCTTCCAGGGGACCTATGGCTACACCTTC.

V is TRBV4-3 and J is TRBJ1-5; D remains ambiguous. This CDR3 is 15 amino acids long. The V gene lost 4 bases and the J gene lost 7 bases, with 17 bases spanning the gap. Germline lookup yields CDR1 LGHNA and CDR2 YSLEER. This CDR3 is CASSPWRAEEQPQHF. The DNA of the CDR3 is TGCGCCAGCAGCCCCTGGAGGGCGGAGGAACAGCCCCAGCATTTT.

At least ten counts were recorded for this clonotype. The genes are TRBV20-1 and TRBJ2-1; 7 bases are a match to TRBD2. The CDR3 has 13 residues. The germline V gene has CDR1 DFQATT and CDR2 SNEGSKA (reference sequence). J gave up 7 bases and V 8 bases, and 11 bases lay outside the gene matches. CDR3 nucleotides: TGCAGTATTCCAAGGCTAGCGGATAATGAGCAGTTCTTC. Residues: CSIPRLADNEQFF.

This chain joins TRBV7-9 and TRBJ1-3, with TRBD1 identical over 7 bases. Germline-derived CDR1 and CDR2 are SEHNR and FQNEAQ (reference sequence). The CDR3 totals 16 residues. V gave up 3 bases and J gave up 0 bases; unmatched junction bases: 5. CDR3 protein: CASSLGGQDSGNTIYF. CDR3 DNA: TGTGCCAGCAGCTTGGGCGGACAGGACTCTGGAAACACCATATATTTT.

The chain has TRBV28 and TRBJ1-1; D is undetermined. The ends were cut back, 5 bases at V and 3 bases at J, with 13 bases in the middle. The CDR3 is made up of 14 amino acids. The germline V gene has CDR1 MDHEN and CDR2 SYDVKM. In DNA, the CDR3 is TGTGCCAGCAGTCGCACGGCTGAAGACACTGAAGCTTTCTTT. Protein sequence: CASSRTAEDTEAFF. The full variable domain, with the rest looked up from reference TRBV28 and TRBJ1-1, is DVKVTQSSRYLVKRTGEKVFLECVQDMDHENMFWYRQDPGLGLRLIYFSYDVKMKEKGDIPEGYSVSREKKERFSLILESASTNQTSMYLCASSRTAEDTEAFFGQGTRLTVV.